This entry is about one T cell receptor (beta chain). The antigen remains undetermined. The source of the sample is a study of T cell responses to AZD1222 COVID-19 vaccine. Assay: immunoSEQ multiplex PCR; the TCRdb copy retains only in-frame clones and omits some. Among more than 70,000 clones listed, approximately 90% were seen once. CDR3 size: 16 residues. Germline V CDR1 and CDR2: MDHEN, SYDVKM. Unmatched junction bases numbered 7, after V lost 6 bases and J lost 2 bases. Study outcomes and limitations: Seropositive AZD1222 recipients at baseline numbered only five or six. Following two doses of AZD1222, Spike-specific TCR breadth and depth rose.

The TCR was taken from an adult who received the AZD1222 COVID-19 vaccine. Material: peripheral blood, obtained 28 days after the second AZD1222 dose. The chain employs TRBV28 and TRBJ1-4, with TRBD1 identical over 9 bases. CDR3 amino acids: CASRSTGGSTNEKLFF. For the CDR3, the DNA is TGTGCCAGCAGGTCAACAGGGGGCAGTACTAATGAAAAACTGTTTTTT.